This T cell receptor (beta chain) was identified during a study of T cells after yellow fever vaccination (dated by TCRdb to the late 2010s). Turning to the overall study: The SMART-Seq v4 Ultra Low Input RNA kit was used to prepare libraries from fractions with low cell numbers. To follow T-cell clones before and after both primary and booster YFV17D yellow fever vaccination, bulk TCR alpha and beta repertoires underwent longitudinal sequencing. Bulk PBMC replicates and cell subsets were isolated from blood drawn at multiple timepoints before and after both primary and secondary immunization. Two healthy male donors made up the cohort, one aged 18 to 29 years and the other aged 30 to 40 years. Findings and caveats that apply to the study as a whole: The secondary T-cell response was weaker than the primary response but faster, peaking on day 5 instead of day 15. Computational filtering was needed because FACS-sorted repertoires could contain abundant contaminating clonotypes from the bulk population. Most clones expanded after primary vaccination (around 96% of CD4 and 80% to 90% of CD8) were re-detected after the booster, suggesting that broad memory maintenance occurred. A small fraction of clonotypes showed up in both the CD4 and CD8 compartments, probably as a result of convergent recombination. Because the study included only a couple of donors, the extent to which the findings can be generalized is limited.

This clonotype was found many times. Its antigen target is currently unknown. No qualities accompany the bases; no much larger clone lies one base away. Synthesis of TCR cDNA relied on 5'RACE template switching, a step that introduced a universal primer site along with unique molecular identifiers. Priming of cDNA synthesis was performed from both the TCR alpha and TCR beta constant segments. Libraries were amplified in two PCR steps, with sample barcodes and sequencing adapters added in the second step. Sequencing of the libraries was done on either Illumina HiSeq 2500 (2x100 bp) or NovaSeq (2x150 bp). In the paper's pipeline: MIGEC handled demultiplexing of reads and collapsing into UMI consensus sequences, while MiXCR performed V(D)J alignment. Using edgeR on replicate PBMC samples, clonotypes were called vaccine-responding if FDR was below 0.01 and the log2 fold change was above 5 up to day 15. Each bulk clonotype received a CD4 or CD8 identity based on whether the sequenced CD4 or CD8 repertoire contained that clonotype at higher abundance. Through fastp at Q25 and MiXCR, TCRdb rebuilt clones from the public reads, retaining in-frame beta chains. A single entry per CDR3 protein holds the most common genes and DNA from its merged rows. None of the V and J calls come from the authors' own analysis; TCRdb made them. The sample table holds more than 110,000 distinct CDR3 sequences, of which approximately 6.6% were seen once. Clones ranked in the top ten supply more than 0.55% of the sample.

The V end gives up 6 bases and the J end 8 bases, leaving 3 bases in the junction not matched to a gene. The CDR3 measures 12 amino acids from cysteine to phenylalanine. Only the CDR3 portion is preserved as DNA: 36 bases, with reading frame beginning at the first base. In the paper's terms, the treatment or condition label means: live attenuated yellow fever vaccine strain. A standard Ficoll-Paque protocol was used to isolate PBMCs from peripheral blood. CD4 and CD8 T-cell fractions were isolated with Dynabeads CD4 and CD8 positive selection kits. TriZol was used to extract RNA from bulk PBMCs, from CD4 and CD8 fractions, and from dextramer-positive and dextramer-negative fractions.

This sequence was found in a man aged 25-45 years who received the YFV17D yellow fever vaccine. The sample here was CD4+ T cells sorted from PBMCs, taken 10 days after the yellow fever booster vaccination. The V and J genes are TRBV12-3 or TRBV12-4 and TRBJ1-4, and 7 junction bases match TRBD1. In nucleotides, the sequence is TGTGCCAGCAGGGGGGGACAGGAAAAACTGTTTTTT. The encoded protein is CASRGGQEKLFF.